The 3 T cell receptor beta chains given below trace back to one sample, sequenced in a study of T cells in Graves' hyperthyroidism and ophthalmopathy. Authors of the study amplified TCR beta CDR3 regions from RNA transcripts. The HTBI primer set was used in a first-round RT-PCR of the TCR CDR3. TCRdb called the multiplex PCR reads again in MiXCR, with one record for every CDR3 protein. The sample holds hundreds of thousands of distinct CDR3 sequences, around 15% seen once. The source material was blood. These receptors were taken from a young woman with Graves' hyperthyroidism.

This clonotype was seen a handful of times. The V gene is TRBV9, the J gene TRBJ2-1; 11 bases line up with TRBD2. The CDR3 is made up of 19 amino acids. V shed 1 base, J shed 1 base, and the junction held 10 bases outside the gene matches. The V gene's germline CDR1 is SGDLS and CDR2 YYNGEE. CDR3 DNA: TGTGCCAGCAGCGTAAAGACTAGCGGGATGGGTGGGTCCTACAATGAGCAGTTCTTC. It specifies CASSVKTSGMGGSYNEQFF.

The CDR3 reads CASSVDSSTEAFF. The CDR3 nucleotides are TGTGCCAGCAGCGTAGATAGTAGCACTGAAGCTTTCTTT. V and J are TRBV9 and TRBJ1-1; no clear D. V was trimmed by 0 bases and J by 4 bases, leaving 7 bases between them. CDR3 length equals 13 residues. Per the germline V gene, CDR1 is SGDLS and CDR2 is YYNGEE.

V is TRBV12-3 or TRBV12-4 and J is TRBJ1-4; 7 bases are a match to TRBD1. The CDR3 consists of 14 residues. Unmatched junction bases numbered 6, after V lost 5 bases and J lost 6 bases. The CDR3 nucleotides read TGTGCCAGCAGTCGCTTTGGGACAGATGAAAAACTGTTTTTT. Amino acids: CASSRFGTDEKLFF.